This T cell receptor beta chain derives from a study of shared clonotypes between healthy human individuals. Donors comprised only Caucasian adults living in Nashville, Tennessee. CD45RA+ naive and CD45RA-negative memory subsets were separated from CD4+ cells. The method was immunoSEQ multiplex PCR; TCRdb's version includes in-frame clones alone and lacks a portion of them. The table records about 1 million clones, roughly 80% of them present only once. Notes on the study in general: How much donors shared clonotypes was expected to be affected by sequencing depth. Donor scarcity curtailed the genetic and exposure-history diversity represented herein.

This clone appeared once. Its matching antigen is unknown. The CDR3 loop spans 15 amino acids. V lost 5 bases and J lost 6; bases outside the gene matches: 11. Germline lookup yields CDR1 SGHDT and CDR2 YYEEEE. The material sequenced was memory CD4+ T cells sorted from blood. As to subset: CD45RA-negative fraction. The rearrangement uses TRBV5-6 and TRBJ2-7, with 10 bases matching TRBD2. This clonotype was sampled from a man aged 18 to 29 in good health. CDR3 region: CASRLPGTSVGEQYF. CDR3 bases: TGTGCCAGCAGGTTACCCGGGACTAGCGTCGGCGAGCAGTACTTC.